The rows below give T cell receptor beta chains drawn from one sample of a study of CD8+CD57+ T cells in acquired aplastic anemia. TCRdb analysed the reads with MiXCR anew, one entry per CDR3 protein. This sample has over 250,000 distinct CDR3 sequences, with roughly 59% found just once. Sequenced sample: sorted CD4+, CD8+, or CD8+CD57+ T cells (not recorded which) from PBMCs. These receptor sequences come from a human donor with aplastic anemia. Each CDR3 is given with its conserved first and last residue. The D gene is left open where the match is weak. Clone size is shown for a subset of rows, as once, few, many or a class of expanded clone.

V: TRBV7-6; size: few; D: NA; J: TRBJ2-2; CDR3: CASSLIPTGELFF; DNA: TGTGCCAGCAGCTTAATACCAACCGGGGAGCTGTTTTTT
V: TRBV6-5; size: NA; D: NA; J: TRBJ2-5; CDR3: CASSYGWTQYF; DNA: TGTGCCAGCAGTTACGGGTGGACCCAGTACTTC
V: TRBV18; size: once; D: NA; J: TRBJ1-3; CDR3: CVSSPPNRAGNTIYF; DNA: TGTGTCAGCTCACCACCGAACAGGGCTGGAAACACCATATATTTT
V: TRBV24-1; size: NA; D: NA; J: TRBJ2-7; CDR3: CATSDRLVSVSEQYF; DNA: TGTGCCACCAGTGACCGACTAGTTTCTGTCAGCGAGCAGTACTTC
V: TRBV24-1; size: many; D: NA; J: TRBJ2-2; CDR3: CATSGGAGTGELFF; DNA: TGTGCCACCAGTGGTGGGGCCGGGACCGGGGAGCTGTTTTTT
V: TRBV15; size: NA; D: TRBD1; J: TRBJ2-1; CDR3: CATSSPGQGPDNEQLF; DNA: TGTGCCACCAGCAGTCCGGGACAGGGGCCCGACAATGAGCAGCTCTTC
V: TRBV20-1; size: NA; D: TRBD2; J: TRBJ2-1; CDR3: CSARDMEREKGEQFF; DNA: TGCAGTGCTAGAGATATGGAGCGGGAGAAGGGTGAGCAGTTCTTC
V: TRBV3-1; size: many; D: TRBD1; J: TRBJ2-3; CDR3: CASSQELVGTGVTDTQYF; DNA: TGTGCCAGCAGCCAAGAATTGGTGGGGACAGGGGTGACAGATACGCAGTATTTT
V: TRBV16; size: once; D: TRBD1; J: TRBJ2-1; CDR3: CASSSDRDGQFF; DNA: TGTGCCAGCAGCAGCGACAGGGACGGGCAGTTCTTC
V: TRBV6-5; size: many; D: NA; J: TRBJ2-7; CDR3: CASSYLSSGSYEQYF; DNA: TGTGCCAGCAGTTACCTTTCCTCAGGATCCTACGAGCAGTACTTC
V: TRBV10-3; size: NA; D: TRBD2; J: TRBJ2-7; CDR3: CAISGGGSGYEQYF; DNA: TGTGCCATCAGTGGGGGCGGGAGCGGATACGAGCAGTACTTC
V: TRBV7-2; size: NA; D: TRBD2; J: TRBJ2-7; CDR3: CASSSLRGFAYEQYF; DNA: TGTGCCAGCAGTTCTCTGCGGGGGTTCGCCTACGAGCAGTACTTC
V: TRBV7-3; size: NA; D: NA; J: TRBJ2-3; CDR3: CASSLLLRTDTQYF; DNA: TGTGCCAGCAGCTTGCTTCTTCGCACAGATACGCAGTATTTT
V: TRBV20-1; size: many; D: TRBD2; J: TRBJ2-5; CDR3: CSAVLAGGSQETQYF; DNA: TGCAGTGCTGTACTAGCGGGAGGCTCCCAAGAGACCCAGTACTTC
V: TRBV15; size: NA; D: NA; J: TRBJ2-7; CDR3: CATSPGSYEQYF; DNA: TGTGCCACCAGCCCCGGGTCCTACGAGCAGTACTTC
V: TRBV7-2; size: few; D: TRBD2; J: TRBJ2-5; CDR3: CASSLGLSGRGGETQYF; DNA: TGTGCCAGCAGCTTAGGTCTAAGCGGGAGGGGGGGAGAGACCCAGTACTTC
V: TRBV19; size: NA; D: TRBD1; J: TRBJ1-5; CDR3: CASSLTGENQPQHF; DNA: TGTGCCAGTAGTTTGACAGGGGAGAATCAGCCCCAGCATTTT
V: TRBV18; size: many; D: TRBD2; J: TRBJ2-5; CDR3: CASSPPGTSVETQYF; DNA: TGTGCCAGCTCACCCCCCGGGACTAGCGTAGAGACCCAGTACTTC
V: TRBV5-4; size: NA; D: NA; J: TRBJ1-4; CDR3: CASSARDFSEKLFF; DNA: TGTGCCAGCAGCGCCCGGGACTTTAGTGAAAAACTGTTTTTT
V: TRBV27; size: many; D: NA; J: TRBJ1-1; CDR3: CASSPSGNTEAFF; DNA: TGTGCCAGCAGTCCTTCCGGTAACACTGAAGCTTTCTTT
V: TRBV7-3; size: NA; D: NA; J: TRBJ2-1; CDR3: CASSLDRPSREIEQFF; DNA: TGTGCCAGCAGCTTAGATCGGCCTAGTCGGGAGATTGAGCAGTTCTTC
V: TRBV12-3/TRBV12-4; size: NA; D: TRBD2; J: TRBJ2-7; CDR3: CASRIPGLAGENYEQYF; DNA: TGTGCCAGCAGAATACCGGGACTAGCGGGAGAAAATTACGAGCAGTACTTC
V: TRBV10-3; size: NA; D: NA; J: TRBJ1-3; CDR3: CAISESGLPGRF; DNA: TGTGCCATCAGTGAGTCAGGGCTCCCAGGGCGTTTT
V: TRBV9; size: NA; D: TRBD1; J: TRBJ1-4; CDR3: CASSVAGTGKLFF; DNA: TGTGCCAGCAGCGTAGCTGGGACAGGAAAACTGTTTTTT
V: TRBV7-9; size: NA; D: TRBD2; J: TRBJ2-7; CDR3: CASSSPAGGYEQYF; DNA: TGTGCCAGCAGCTCCCCAGCGGGAGGCTACGAGCAGTACTTC
V: TRBV6-1; size: many; D: NA; J: TRBJ2-1; CDR3: CASSEEGSRGKFF; DNA: TGTGCCAGCAGTGAAGAAGGTTCGAGGGGGAAGTTCTTC
V: TRBV20-1; size: many; D: TRBD1; J: TRBJ1-1; CDR3: CSARDLGQGWTEAFF; DNA: TGCAGTGCTAGAGATCTGGGACAGGGTTGGACTGAAGCTTTCTTT
V: TRBV9; size: NA; D: TRBD1; J: TRBJ2-7; CDR3: CASSVGDRGGEQYF; DNA: TGTGCCAGCAGCGTGGGGGACAGGGGTGGGGAGCAGTACTTC
V: TRBV15; size: NA; D: TRBD1; J: TRBJ2-1; CDR3: CATSRAASGQGHEQFF; DNA: TGTGCCACCAGCAGAGCTGCCTCGGGACAGGGCCATGAGCAGTTCTTC
V: TRBV10-2; size: NA; D: NA; J: TRBJ1-2; CDR3: CASSEIGTEDTNYGYTF; DNA: TGCGCCAGCAGTGAGATTGGAACGGAGGACACTAACTATGGCTACACCTTC
V: TRBV9; size: few; D: NA; J: TRBJ2-7; CDR3: CASSGLRDYEQYF; DNA: TGTGCCAGCAGCGGATTGAGGGACTACGAGCAGTACTTC
V: TRBV6-5; size: NA; D: NA; J: TRBJ2-7; CDR3: CASSDRLPYEQYF; DNA: TGTGCCAGCAGTGACAGGTTACCCTACGAGCAGTACTTC
V: TRBV24-1; size: NA; D: NA; J: TRBJ1-1; CDR3: CATSDSGTEAFF; DNA: TGTGCCACCAGTGACTCAGGGACTGAAGCTTTCTTT
V: TRBV20-1; size: NA; D: TRBD1; J: TRBJ2-7; CDR3: CSARGQASSYEQYF; DNA: TGCAGTGCTAGGGGACAGGCTAGCTCCTACGAGCAGTACTTC
V: TRBV12-3/TRBV12-4; size: few; D: NA; J: TRBJ2-5; CDR3: CASSLGRTEETQYF; DNA: TGTGCCAGCAGCTTGGGACGCACAGAAGAGACCCAGTACTTC
V: TRBV9; size: NA; D: NA; J: TRBJ2-4; CDR3: CASSGTAQNIQYF; DNA: TGTGCCAGCAGCGGGACAGCTCAAAACATTCAGTACTTC
V: TRBV15; size: NA; D: NA; J: TRBJ1-2; CDR3: CATSRDLGGYGYTF; DNA: TGTGCCACCAGCAGAGATCTGGGGGGTTATGGCTACACCTTC
V: TRBV27; size: NA; D: TRBD1; J: TRBJ1-1; CDR3: CASSPNRGRINTEAFF; DNA: TGTGCCAGCAGTCCCAACAGGGGGCGAATAAACACTGAAGCTTTCTTT
V: TRBV7-9; size: NA; D: TRBD2; J: TRBJ2-7; CDR3: CASSRTTGLAIEQYF; DNA: TGTGCCAGCAGTCGTACCACGGGACTAGCTATCGAGCAGTACTTC
V: TRBV7-9; size: NA; D: NA; J: TRBJ2-1; CDR3: CASSSGRGGEQFF; DNA: TGTGCCAGCAGCTCAGGACGCGGAGGGGAGCAGTTCTTC
V: TRBV12-3/TRBV12-4; size: many; D: NA; J: TRBJ2-3; CDR3: CASSLEEGARYF; DNA: TGTGCCAGCAGTTTAGAGGAGGGGGCCAGGTATTTT
V: TRBV18; size: NA; D: NA; J: TRBJ2-5; CDR3: CASSEQETQYF; DNA: TGTGCCAGCTCAGAGCAAGAGACCCAGTACTTC
V: TRBV7-9; size: many; D: NA; J: TRBJ1-6; CDR3: CASSLQGKGSPLHF; DNA: TGTGCCAGCAGCTTACAGGGTAAAGGTTCACCCCTCCACTTT
V: TRBV6-1; size: many; D: NA; J: TRBJ1-1; CDR3: CASSTIRGTEAFF; DNA: TGTGCCAGCAGTACCATCCGGGGCACTGAAGCTTTCTTT
V: TRBV7-2; size: NA; D: NA; J: TRBJ2-7; CDR3: CASRHFGGYYEQYF; DNA: TGTGCCAGCAGGCATTTTGGAGGGTACTACGAGCAGTACTTC
V: TRBV5-1; size: many; D: NA; J: TRBJ2-5; CDR3: CASSLGRETQYF; DNA: TGCGCCAGCAGCTTGGGCCGAGAGACCCAGTACTTC
V: TRBV5-8; size: NA; D: TRBD1; J: TRBJ2-2; CDR3: CASSKGTGAGELFF; DNA: TGTGCCAGCAGCAAGGGGACAGGGGCCGGGGAGCTGTTTTTT
V: TRBV2; size: NA; D: TRBD1; J: TRBJ2-7; CDR3: CASSERDRAFVPYEQYF; DNA: TGTGCCAGCAGTGAACGGGACAGGGCCTTTGTCCCCTACGAGCAGTACTTC
V: TRBV10-3; size: NA; D: NA; J: TRBJ1-6; CDR3: CATQRETPGSNSPLHF; DNA: TGTGCCACCCAGCGGGAAACTCCTGGAAGTAATTCACCCCTCCACTTT
V: TRBV10-3; size: NA; D: NA; J: TRBJ1-5; CDR3: CAINKDFNQPQHF; DNA: TGTGCCATCAATAAGGACTTTAATCAGCCCCAGCATTTT
V: TRBV7-8; size: NA; D: NA; J: TRBJ1-1; CDR3: CASSLEGADTEAFF; DNA: TGTGCCAGCAGCTTAGAAGGGGCGGACACTGAAGCTTTCTTT
V: TRBV5-1; size: NA; D: TRBD1; J: TRBJ1-4; CDR3: CASSYRGNEKLFF; DNA: TGCGCCAGCAGTTACAGGGGAAATGAAAAACTGTTTTTT
V: TRBV24-1; size: NA; D: TRBD2; J: TRBJ2-1; CDR3: CATSDPGLAGDVEQFF; DNA: TGTGCCACCAGTGATCCTGGACTAGCGGGAGATGTTGAGCAGTTCTTC
V: TRBV20-1; size: few; D: NA; J: TRBJ2-5; CDR3: CSARDFPPSRLETQYF; DNA: TGCAGTGCTAGAGATTTTCCCCCTAGTAGGCTGGAGACCCAGTACTTC
V: TRBV19; size: NA; D: TRBD1; J: TRBJ1-6; CDR3: CASSIMTGVGSPLHF; DNA: TGTGCCAGTAGTATAATGACAGGGGTGGGGTCACCCCTCCACTTT
V: TRBV20-1; size: few; D: TRBD1; J: TRBJ2-7; CDR3: CSARGDREYEQYF; DNA: TGCAGTGCTAGGGGGGACAGGGAGTACGAGCAGTACTTC